This TCR beta chain derives from a study of T cells after yellow fever vaccination (dated by TCRdb to between 2019 and 2020). Context from the whole study: The SMART-Seq v4 Ultra Low Input RNA kit was used to prepare libraries from fractions with low cell numbers. Blood was collected at multiple timepoints before and after primary and secondary immunization, and bulk PBMC replicates and cell subsets were isolated. Two healthy male donors, one aged 18 to 30 and one aged 30 to 40 years, made up the cohort. Bulk TCR alpha and beta repertoires were sequenced longitudinally to track T-cell clones before and after primary and booster YFV17D yellow fever vaccination. Results and caveats for the whole study, not just this receptor: Because the study included only a couple of donors, the extent to which the findings can be generalized is limited. The secondary T-cell response was weaker than the primary response but faster, peaking on day 5 instead of day 15. A small share of clonotypes was detected in both CD4 and CD8 compartments, with the overlap likely arising from convergent recombination. Computational filtering was needed because FACS-sorted repertoires could contain abundant contaminating clonotypes from the bulk population. Most clones expanded after primary vaccination (around 97% of CD4 and 80% to 90% of CD8) were re-detected after the booster, suggesting that broad memory maintenance occurred.

The sample's treatment or condition label, in plain terms: live attenuated yellow fever vaccine strain. PBMCs were isolated from peripheral blood using a standard Ficoll-Paque protocol. Dynabeads CD4 and CD8 positive selection kits were used to isolate CD4 and CD8 T-cell fractions. RNA was extracted with TriZol from bulk PBMCs, CD4 and CD8 fractions, and dextramer-positive and dextramer-negative fractions. There are many counts of this clonotype. Its cognate antigen has yet to be identified. Within one base of it there is no much larger clone, and no base qualities were kept. TCR cDNA was synthesized by 5'RACE template switching, through which a universal primer site and unique molecular identifiers were introduced. cDNA synthesis was primed from both the TCR alpha and TCR beta constant segments. Library amplification used two PCR steps, and the second PCR step added sample barcodes and sequencing adapters. Sequencing of the libraries was done on either Illumina HiSeq 2500 (2x100 bp) or NovaSeq (2x150 bp). As for how the authors treated the data: MIGEC was used to demultiplex reads and collapse the reads into UMI consensus sequences, and MiXCR was used for V(D)J alignment. Using edgeR on replicate PBMC samples, clonotypes were called vaccine-responding if FDR was below 0.01 and the log2 fold change was above 5 up to day 15. CD4 or CD8 identity was assigned to each bulk clonotype according to whether the clonotype was present at higher abundance in the sequenced CD4 repertoire or the sequenced CD8 repertoire. TCRdb redid the processing of the public reads, applying fastp at Q25 and MiXCR, and retained in-frame beta chains. Each CDR3 protein gets just one entry, which takes the most common genes and DNA from the rows behind it. The V and J calls were determined by TCRdb, not by the authors. This sample comprises 60,000 to 75,000 distinct CDR3 sequences, about 6.5% of them detected only once. Jointly, the top ten make up about 39% of the sample.

The sequences come from CD8+ T cells sorted from PBMCs, collected about 41 days after the first yellow fever vaccination. This TCR was recovered from a man younger than 35 who received the YFV17D yellow fever vaccine.

The CDR3 amino acid sequence is: CASSSGRVWQGTQYF. The DNA is as follows: TGTGCCAGCAGCTCCGGCAGGGTATGGCAGGGGACCCAGTACTTC. This receptor chain uses TRBV7-9 and TRBJ2-5; matching of 5 bases hints at TRBD1 as the D gene. Spanning cysteine to phenylalanine, the CDR3 consists of 15 amino acids. Only the CDR3 part of the read is kept: 45 bases, read in frame from the first base. Per the germline V gene (reference sequence), SEHNR is the CDR1 and FQNEAQ is the CDR2. Deletion took 4 bases off V and 7 bases off J, with a span of 19 bases between the germline ends.